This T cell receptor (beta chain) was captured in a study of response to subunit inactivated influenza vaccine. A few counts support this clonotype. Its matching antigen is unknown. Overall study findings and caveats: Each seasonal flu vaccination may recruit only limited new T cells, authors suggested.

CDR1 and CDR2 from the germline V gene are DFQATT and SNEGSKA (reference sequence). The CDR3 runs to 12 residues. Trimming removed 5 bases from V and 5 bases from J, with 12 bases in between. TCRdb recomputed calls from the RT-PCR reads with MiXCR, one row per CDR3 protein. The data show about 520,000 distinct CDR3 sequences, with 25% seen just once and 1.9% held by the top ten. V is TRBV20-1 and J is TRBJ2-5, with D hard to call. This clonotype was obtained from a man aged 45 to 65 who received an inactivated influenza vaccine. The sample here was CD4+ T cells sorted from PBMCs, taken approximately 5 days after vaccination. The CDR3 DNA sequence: TGCAGTGCTCTTTCAGCCGCGGAGACCCAGTACTTC. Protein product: CSALSAAETQYF.